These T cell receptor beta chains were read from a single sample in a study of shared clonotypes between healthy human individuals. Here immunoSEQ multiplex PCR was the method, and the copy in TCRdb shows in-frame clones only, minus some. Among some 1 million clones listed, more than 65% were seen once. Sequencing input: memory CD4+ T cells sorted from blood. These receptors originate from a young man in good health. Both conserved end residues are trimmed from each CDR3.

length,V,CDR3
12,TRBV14,ASSQAGFRQPQH
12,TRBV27,ASSFRGRGGEQY
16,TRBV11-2,ASSLSGRTGSYNSPLH
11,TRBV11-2,ASSQDRDQPQH
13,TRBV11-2,ASSLGTGGMETQY
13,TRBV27,ASSLRDSMNTEAF
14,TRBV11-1,ASSQGAGRGRNEQF
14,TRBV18,ASSPPNRENTGELF
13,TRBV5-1,ASSTFAVGGETQY
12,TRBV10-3,AISDYGSNEKLF
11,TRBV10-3,AISETPLGELF
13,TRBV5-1,ASRGSSAYQETQY
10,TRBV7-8,ASSSRQNEQY
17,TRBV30,AWSKSHYPGSSYNSPLH
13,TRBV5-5,ASSFRDRDTGELF
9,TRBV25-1,ASKGPYEQY
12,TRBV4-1,ASSQQGPNTEAF
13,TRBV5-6,ASSLRFTNTGELF
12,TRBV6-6,ASSYLGSYNEQF
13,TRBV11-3,ASSLSGLGESEAF
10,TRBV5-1,ASSGDFYTQY
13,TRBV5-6,ASSSIGGLNTEAF
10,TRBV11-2,ASSLEPTEQY
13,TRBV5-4,ASSSDYGRYTEAF
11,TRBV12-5,ASGSATNEKLF
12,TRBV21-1,ASSKGGPTDTQY